Each of the 3 T cell receptor beta chains below was sequenced from the same sample in a study of blood T cells in healthy people across ages (dated by TCRdb to the mid-2010s). Libraries were built with 5' RACE. The reads were generated on an Illumina HiSeq 2500. A second roughly 7 to 12 cycle PCR used a sample-barcoded 5' primer and a J-beta primer mix. The public reads were quality trimmed at Q25 with fastp and then assembled into clones with MiXCR by TCRdb, keeping productive beta chains. All rows with the same CDR3 protein become a single entry with the most common DNA and genes. In this sample the table shows some 640,000 distinct CDR3 sequences, around half of which occur a single time. 30% to 40% of the sample goes to the ten largest clones. The specimen sequenced was blood. The receptors come from a woman aged 55-75 years in good health.

This clonotype is classed as medium-sized. The chain uses TRBV5-1 and TRBJ2-7, with D uncertain. This CDR3 is built from 12 residues. The germline V gene has CDR1 SGHRS and CDR2 YFSETQ. The V and J ends lost 6 bases and 3 bases respectively, with 10 bases between them. In DNA form, the CDR3 reads TGCGCCAGCAACCAGAACGACTACGAGCAGTACTTC. It translates to CASNQNDYEQYF.

The rearrangement joins TRBV9 to TRBJ2-5, with D uncertain. The V end was cut by 0 bases, the J end by 0 bases, with 15 bases between. This CDR3 has 17 residues. Germline CDR1 is SGDLS and CDR2 is YYNGEE. The CDR3 DNA reads TGTGCCAGCAGCGTAGGAATGTCGCGGAGCTACCAAGAGACCCAGTACTTC. Translation: CASSVGMSRSYQETQYF.

The rearrangement links TRBV4-1 to TRBJ2-1, with 8 bases matching TRBD2. With V trimmed by 4 bases and J by 8 bases, 16 bases remained unmatched. The CDR3 totals 17 residues. Germline V gene lookup returns CDR1 MGHRA and CDR2 YSYEKL. The CDR3 bases are TGCGCCAGCAGCCCTCAGTTGCGGGAGGTTTTAATAGATGAGCAGTTCTTC. Encoded protein: CASSPQLREVLIDEQFF.